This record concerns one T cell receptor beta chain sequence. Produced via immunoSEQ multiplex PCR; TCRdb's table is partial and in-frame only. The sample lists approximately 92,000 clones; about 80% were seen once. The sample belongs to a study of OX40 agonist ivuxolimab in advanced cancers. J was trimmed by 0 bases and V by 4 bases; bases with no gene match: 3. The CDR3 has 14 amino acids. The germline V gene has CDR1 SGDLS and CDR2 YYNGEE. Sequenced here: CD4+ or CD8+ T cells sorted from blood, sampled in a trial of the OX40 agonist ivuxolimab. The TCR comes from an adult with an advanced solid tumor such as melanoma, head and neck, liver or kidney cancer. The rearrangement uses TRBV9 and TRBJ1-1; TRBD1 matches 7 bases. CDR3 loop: CASSTGTVNTEAFF. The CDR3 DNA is TGTGCCAGCAGCACCGGGACAGTGAACACTGAAGCTTTCTTT.